These 23 T cell receptor beta chains came from one sample sequenced in a study of post-analysis software for immune sequencing data. Study outcomes and limitations: Comparison of patients with controls showed five TRBV segments more frequent in patients, TRBV5-6, TRBV5-1 and TRBV20-1 among them.

Prepared TCR beta cDNA libraries contained unique molecular identifiers. TCRdb re-called the PCR reads through MiXCR, storing one row per CDR3 protein. The sample lists roughly 800,000 distinct CDR3 sequences, around 46% seen once, with over 4.5% in the top ten. These TCRs' antigens remain unknown. The material sequenced was blood. Receptors were obtained from a girl aged 5-17 years with multiple sclerosis.

This clonotype turned up a few times. V and J are TRBV10-3 and TRBJ2-1, with no clear D. The CDR3 covers 15 residues. V was pared by 2 bases and J by 7 bases, with 15 bases between. Germline loops: CDR1 ENHRY, CDR2 SYGVKD. The DNA for the CDR3 is TGTGCCATCAGTGAGGGATCGGCAGTTCTGAATGAGCAGTTCTTC. Protein: CAISEGSAVLNEQFF.

This clonotype was seen a few times. The chain recombines TRBV12-3 or TRBV12-4 with TRBJ2-1; D may be TRBD2 (6 bases). The CDR3 consists of 15 residues. V dropped 7 bases and J dropped 6 bases, with 19 bases sitting between them. The CDR3 DNA is TGTGCCAGCACCCTCTGGGGGGTTAGCGTCAATGAGCAGTTCTTC. Protein sequence: CASTLWGVSVNEQFF.

The sample holds a few counts of this clonotype. This chain connects TRBV20-1 to TRBJ2-7, with 7 bases aligning to TRBD2. CDR1 and CDR2 (germline): DFQATT, SNEGSKA (reference sequence). After removal of 0 bases from V and 4 bases from J, the junction contained 15 bases not matched to a gene. This CDR3 is built from 17 residues. CDR3 nucleotide sequence: TGCAGTGCTAGAGATAGGTCCCTTCCTAGCGGCCCTTACGAGCAGTACTTC. The encoded protein is CSARDRSLPSGPYEQYF.

Only a few counts were recorded for this clonotype. The V call is TRBV6-1, the J call TRBJ2-7; 10 bases are shared with TRBD1. The CDR3 has 16 amino acids. Germline values: CDR1 MNHNS, CDR2 SASEGT. J gave up 2 bases and V 4 bases, and 8 bases lay outside the gene matches. Here the CDR3 reads CASSGVGGQGTYEQYF. The DNA of the CDR3 is TGTGCCAGCAGTGGGGTAGGGGGACAGGGGACCTACGAGCAGTACTTC.

CDR3 coding DNA: TGTGCCAGTAGTCCGACAGGGGGCCTGAATCAGCCCCAGCATTTT. Translating it yields CASSPTGGLNQPQHF. The gene calls are TRBV19 and TRBJ1-5; 10 bases are a match to TRBD1. The V and J ends lost 5 bases and 4 bases, in that order; junction bases with no gene match: 5. The germline CDR1 and CDR2 sequences are LNHDA and SQIVND (reference sequence). The CDR3 totals 15 residues. Full variable domain (remainder filled in from reference TRBV19 and TRBJ1-5): DGGITQSPKYLFRKEGQNVTLSCEQNLNHDAMYWYRQDPGQGLRLIYYSQIVNDFQKGDIAEGYSVSREKKESFPLTVTSAQKNPTAFYLCASSPTGGLNQPQHFGDGTRLSIL.

The V gene is TRBV5-6, the J gene TRBJ2-5, with TRBD1 matching 7 bases. The germline V gene has CDR1 SGHDT and CDR2 YYEEEE. CDR3 length: 13 amino acids. Germline trimming cut 4 bases from V and 6 bases from J; bases unmatched to any gene: 6. CDR3 residues: CASSPDRIKTQYF. The CDR3 DNA reads as TGTGCCAGCAGCCCGGACAGGATAAAGACCCAGTACTTC.

The chain is built from TRBV7-6 and TRBJ1-4; 9 positions match TRBD1. CDR3 size: 20 residues. The V gene's germline CDR1 is SGHVS and CDR2 FNYEAQ. With V trimmed by 2 bases and J by 5 bases, 18 bases remained unmatched. CDR3 bases: TGTGCCAGCAGCTTAAATAGGGGGACAGGGCCTTCCAAGTACAATGAAAAACTGTTTTTT. Translation gives CASSLNRGTGPSKYNEKLFF.

This sequence joins TRBV6-2 or TRBV6-3 and TRBJ1-1; D ambiguous. V gave up 2 bases and J gave up 1 base, with 8 bases separating them. Per the germline V gene, CDR1 is MNHEY and CDR2 is SVGEGT. The CDR3 covers 14 residues. The CDR3 is CASSYSHGNTEAFF. CDR3 DNA: TGTGCCAGCAGTTACAGCCATGGGAACACTGAAGCTTTCTTT.

This clonotype was detected only a few times. This CDR3 reads CASSRIGFVQFF. CDR3 DNA sequence: TGTGCCAGCAGCCGGATAGGGTTTGTGCAGTTCTTC. J is TRBJ2-1 and V is TRBV5-5; D remains unclear. Deletions cut 4 bases from V and 12 bases from J, with 14 bases between. This CDR3 spans 12 amino acids. CDR1 is SGHKS, CDR2 YYEKEE, per germline (reference sequence).

The chain uses TRBV6-1 and TRBJ2-5; 10 nucleotides line up with TRBD2. The CDR3 is 18 residues long. Germline V CDR1 and CDR2: MNHNS, SASEGT. V gave up 7 bases and J gave up 5 bases; unmatched junction bases: 19. The DNA of the CDR3 is TGTGCCAGCATAAGGGCTAGCGGGAGCCCGAGAAACAGTGAGACCCAGTACTTC. The encoded protein is CASIRASGSPRNSETQYF.

The rearrangement uses TRBV6-1 and TRBJ2-4; 9 bases match TRBD1. The V and J ends lost 6 bases and 1 base, in that order; junction bases with no gene match: 1. This CDR3 is 14 amino acids long. Looked up from germline, CDR1 is MNHNS and CDR2 is SASEGT. This CDR3 reads CASRQGAAKNIQYF. The CDR3 region has the DNA TGTGCCAGCAGACAGGGGGCCGCCAAAAACATTCAGTACTTC.

CDR3 sequence reads: CASSGGAVGDTQYF. The CDR3 bases are TGTGCCAGCAGCGGCGGCGCAGTTGGTGATACGCAGTATTTT. The chain carries TRBV5-5 and TRBJ2-3; no reliable D call. There are 14 residues in the CDR3. Trimming cost V 4 bases and J 6 bases, with 15 bases left between them. Germline CDR1 reads SGHKS; CDR2 reads YYEKEE (reference sequence).

As DNA, the CDR3 is TGTGCCAGCAGTCAGGCCTATAATTCACCCCTCCACTTT. Amino acids: CASSQAYNSPLHF. V usage is TRBV27 and J usage is TRBJ1-6; D is ambiguous. Per germline, CDR1 MNHEY and CDR2 SMNVEV (reference sequence). V was shortened by 5 bases and J by 2 bases, with 4 bases between the two germline ends. This CDR3 has 13 residues.

J is TRBJ2-1 and V is TRBV6-2 or TRBV6-3, with D maybe TRBD2 (6 bases). The germline V gene has CDR1 MNHEY and CDR2 SVGEGT. The CDR3 length is 14 residues. The V end was cut by 8 bases, the J end by 4 bases, with 15 bases between. The CDR3 is CASGGTDIYNEQFF. CDR3 nucleotide sequence: TGTGCCAGCGGCGGGACTGACATATACAATGAGCAGTTCTTC.

This CDR3 is CASSLLTSAYEQYF. The CDR3 region has the DNA TGTGCCAGCAGCTTATTGACTAGCGCCTACGAGCAGTACTTC. The chain uses TRBV7-6 and TRBJ2-7, with TRBD2 matching 8 bases. V was clipped by 2 bases and J by 2 bases; unmatched bases: 2. Germline V lookup: CDR1 SGHVS, CDR2 FNYEAQ. This CDR3 has 14 residues.

The chain recombines TRBV15 with TRBJ2-1; 14 bases are a match to TRBD2. The CDR3 is 16 amino acids. V lost 0 bases and J lost 9; bases outside the gene matches: 4. CDR1 is LNHNV, CDR2 YYDKDF, per germline (reference sequence). The chain's CDR3 is CATSRDPGLAGVEQFF. CDR3 DNA sequence: TGTGCCACCAGCAGAGATCCGGGACTAGCGGGAGTTGAGCAGTTCTTC.

V usage is TRBV6-1 and J usage is TRBJ1-2; maybe TRBD1 (5 bases). V was clipped by 6 bases and J by 2 bases, with 13 bases between them. Germline values: CDR1 MNHNS, CDR2 SASEGT. This CDR3 is built from 14 residues. The CDR3 DNA is TGTGCCAGCAGCACCGACCAGGGAAACTATGGCTACACCTTC. Residues: CASSTDQGNYGYTF.

This clonotype was recorded once. J is TRBJ2-7 and V is TRBV20-1; 11 positions agree with TRBD2. The DNA end is a closer match to TRBJ2-5, so the J assignment may be wrong. CDR1 and CDR2 (germline): DFQATT, SNEGSKA (reference sequence). CDR3 size: 15 residues. This CDR3 is CSAPIRLAGLETQYF. CDR3 nucleotides: TGCAGTGCCCCCATCCGACTAGCGGGGTTGGAGACCCAGTACTTC.

The CDR3: CASSHRRQFPLTISDGELFF. For the CDR3, the DNA is TGCGCCAGCAGCCACCGAAGACAGTTCCCTCTTACCATATCAGACGGGGAGCTGTTTTTT. The chain has TRBV5-1 and TRBJ2-2, with a possible D match to TRBD1 (5 bases). This CDR3 contains 20 residues. V lost 4 bases, J lost 7 bases, and 32 bases lay in between. The V gene's germline CDR1 is SGHRS and CDR2 YFSETQ.

J is TRBJ2-7 and V is TRBV6-6; maybe TRBD1 (5 bases). The J call may be mistaken, given a closer DNA end match to TRBJ2-5. The germline V gene encodes CDR1 MNHNY and CDR2 SVGAGI (reference sequence). This CDR3 comprises 13 residues. The chain's CDR3 is CASSHRIGETQYF. In DNA, the CDR3 is TGTGCCAGCAGTCACAGGATAGGGGAGACCCAGTACTTC.

The chain employs TRBV29-1 and TRBJ2-5; TRBD1 or TRBD2 may be the D gene (6 bases each). The length of the CDR3 is 14 residues. Per the germline V gene, CDR1 is SQVTM and CDR2 is ANQGSEA. Trimming stripped 5 bases from V and 4 bases from J, with 17 bases between. The CDR3, as DNA: TGCAGCGTTCCCGTCCGGGGGCGGGGAGAGACCCAGTACTTC. Residues: CSVPVRGRGETQYF.

V gene TRBV12-5 combines with J gene TRBJ2-7; 9 nucleotides agree with TRBD1. This CDR3 is 15 amino acids long. V lost 7 bases to trimming and J lost 2 bases; unmatched junction nucleotides: 9. Germline V gene sequence: CDR1 LGHNT, CDR2 FRNRAP. The CDR3 DNA reads TGTGCTAGTGCCCCGACAGGGGGGGGGACCTACGAGCAGTACTTC. Encoded protein: CASAPTGGGTYEQYF.

This chain uses TRBV5-6 with TRBJ2-7, with D possibly matching TRBD1 (5 bases). V was pared by 4 bases and J by 5 bases, with 16 bases between. This CDR3 has 14 residues. Germline values: CDR1 SGHDT, CDR2 YYEEEE. The CDR3 nucleotides are TGTGCCAGCAGCCCCATGGGGCAGGGTGACGAGCAGTACTTC. Protein product: CASSPMGQGDEQYF.